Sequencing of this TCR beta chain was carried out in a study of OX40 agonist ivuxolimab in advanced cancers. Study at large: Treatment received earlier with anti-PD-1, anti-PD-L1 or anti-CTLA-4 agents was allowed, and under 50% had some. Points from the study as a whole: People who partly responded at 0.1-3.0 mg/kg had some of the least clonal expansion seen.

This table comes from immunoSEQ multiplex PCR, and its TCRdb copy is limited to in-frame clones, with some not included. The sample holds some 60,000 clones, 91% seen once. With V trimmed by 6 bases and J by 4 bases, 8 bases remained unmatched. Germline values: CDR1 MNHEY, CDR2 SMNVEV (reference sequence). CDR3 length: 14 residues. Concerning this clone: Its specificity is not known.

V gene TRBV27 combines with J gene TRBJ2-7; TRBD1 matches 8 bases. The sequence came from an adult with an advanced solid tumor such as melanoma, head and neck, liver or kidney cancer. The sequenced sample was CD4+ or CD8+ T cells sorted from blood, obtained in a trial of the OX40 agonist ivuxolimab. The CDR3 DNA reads TGTGCCAGCAGGTACAGGGGGACGTCGTACGAGCAGTACTTC. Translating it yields CASRYRGTSYEQYF.